Listed below are T cell receptor beta chains from one sample, sequenced in a study of T-cell reconstitution after alpha-beta-depleted transplantation in children. From the PCR reads, TCRdb called clonotypes with MiXCR, one entry per CDR3 protein. The sample lists fewer than 750,000 distinct CDR3 sequences, 25% to 30% occurring once. The material sequenced was PBMCs, taken before TCRalphabeta/CD19-depleted stem cell transplant. The receptor set was obtained from a boy in the first two years of life with Wiskott-Aldrich syndrome, due to receive a stem cell transplant. Both conserved end residues are part of each CDR3. A D gene is named only where the DNA matches it firmly. Clone size is not always given. Where it is, it says once, few, many or a class for expanded clones.

J | D | size | V | DNA | CDR3
TRBJ2-3 | TRBD2 | few | TRBV5-1 | TGCGCCAGCAGCAGACTAGCGGGAGGGAGTACAGATACGCAGTATTTT | CASSRLAGGSTDTQYF
TRBJ1-1 | . | . | TRBV7-6 | TGTGCCAGCAGCTCGCAATCTACAGGGTATAGCACTGAAGCTTTCTTT | CASSSQSTGYSTEAFF
TRBJ2-1 | . | few | TRBV27 | TGTGCCAGCAGATCCGGGGCCTCCTCCTACAATGAGCAGTTCTTC | CASRSGASSYNEQFF
TRBJ2-1 | . | . | TRBV12-5 | TGTGCTAGTGTCCTATCCGGGGTCCTAAGCAACTCAAGCAATGAGCAGTTCTTC | CASVLSGVLSNSSNEQFF
TRBJ1-5 | . | . | TRBV19 | TGTGCCAGTAGTGGCAGAGGGGATCAGCCCCAGCATTTT | CASSGRGDQPQHF
TRBJ2-3 | . | . | TRBV9 | TGTGCCACCGATCAGGATACGCAGTATTTT | CATDQDTQYF
TRBJ2-5 | TRBD2 | . | TRBV28 | TGTGCCAGCAGGGGGACTAGAGGGAAAGAGACCCAGTACTTC | CASRGTRGKETQYF
TRBJ2-1 | . | . | TRBV14 | TGTGCCAGCAGCCAGGGCAGACTACTCAGCTCCTACAATGAGCAGTTCTTC | CASSQGRLLSSYNEQFF
TRBJ1-1 | . | few | TRBV10-3 | TGTGCCATCAGTGAGTCGTTAAGCGGCGTAATGAACACTGAAGCTTTCTTT | CAISESLSGVMNTEAFF
TRBJ2-4 | TRBD2 | few | TRBV10-3 | TGTGCCATCAGTGAGGGGCTAGCGGGAGCAGGAGACATTCAGTACTTC | CAISEGLAGAGDIQYF
TRBJ2-1 | . | . | TRBV18 | TGTGCCAGCTCACCACACCCCGGCGATGAGCAGTTCTTC | CASSPHPGDEQFF
TRBJ2-1 | . | once | TRBV12-3/TRBV12-4 | TGTGCCAGCAGTTTAGGCAGGGTTACCAATGAGCAGTTCTTC | CASSLGRVTNEQFF
TRBJ2-2 | TRBD2 | . | TRBV20-1 | TGCAGTGCTCGGACTAGTTCCGGCACCGGGGAGCTGTTTTTT | CSARTSSGTGELFF
TRBJ2-7 | . | . | TRBV5-8 | TGTGCCAGCAGCTTCGGCAGGGGCTACGAGCAGTACTTC | CASSFGRGYEQYF
TRBJ1-1 | TRBD1 | . | TRBV4-2 | TGTGCCAGCAGCCCGAGGACAGGGCCGGGGAACACTGAAGCTTTCTTT | CASSPRTGPGNTEAFF
TRBJ2-3 | . | few | TRBV5-1 | TGCGCCAGCAGCTTGAGGATCGCGGGACCCACAGATACGCAGTATTTT | CASSLRIAGPTDTQYF
TRBJ1-5 | TRBD1 | . | TRBV30 | TGTGCCTTAGGGACAGGGGTAAATCAGCCCCAGCATTTT | CALGTGVNQPQHF
TRBJ1-6 | . | . | TRBV12-3/TRBV12-4 | TGTGCCAGCAGTGGACGGGGCTATAATTCACCCCTCCACTTT | CASSGRGYNSPLHF
TRBJ2-3 | . | . | TRBV12-3/TRBV12-4 | TGTGCCAGCATAGGGGGGGATACGCAGTATTTT | CASIGGDTQYF
TRBJ2-1 | TRBD1 | . | TRBV9 | TGTGCCAGCAGCGTAGGTGTAGGGGACAGCAGAGACAATGAGCAGTTCTTC | CASSVGVGDSRDNEQFF
TRBJ2-1 | . | few | TRBV29-1 | TGCAGCGTTCCGACTAGTAGTCCCTACAATGAGCAGTTCTTC | CSVPTSSPYNEQFF
TRBJ1-2 | . | . | TRBV20-1 | TGCAGTGCTACCAGGGAACATGGCTACACCTTC | CSATREHGYTF
TRBJ1-5 | . | . | TRBV6-5 | TGTGCCAGCAGTTACTCGTCAATCGGGCAGCCCCAGCATTTT | CASSYSSIGQPQHF
TRBJ2-7 | TRBD2 | . | TRBV5-1 | TGCGCCAGCAGCTTGGGGCTCGGAGCGGGAGTAGGCGAGCAGTACTTC | CASSLGLGAGVGEQYF
TRBJ1-1 | . | once | TRBV12-3/TRBV12-4 | TGTGCCAGCTCAGGGAAAAAAGCTTTCTTT | CASSGKKAFF
TRBJ1-1 | TRBD1 | few | TRBV27 | TGTGCCAGCAGTCCGGGACAGGGATCGAACACTGAAGCTTTCTTT | CASSPGQGSNTEAFF
TRBJ2-3 | . | . | TRBV5-1 | TGCGCCAGCAGCTTTTTGGGACACAGCACAGATACGCAGTATTTT | CASSFLGHSTDTQYF